This is a list of T cell receptor beta chains from one sample in a study of OX40 agonist ivuxolimab in advanced cancers. Here immunoSEQ multiplex PCR was the method, and the copy in TCRdb shows in-frame clones only, minus some. The sample shows around 60,000 clones, roughly 90% of them seen only once. The sequenced sample was CD4+ or CD8+ T cells sorted from blood, obtained in a trial of the OX40 agonist ivuxolimab. The receptors were sampled from an adult with an advanced solid tumor such as melanoma, head and neck, liver or kidney cancer. The conserved cysteine and the conserved F or W are not part of the CDR3 here.

v_call,j_call,cdr3_aa
TRBV10-1,TRBJ2-3,ASSESSYPDTQY
TRBV6-1,TRBJ2-7,ASSVGAEQY
TRBV18,TRBJ2-3,ASSPISQGPDTQY
TRBV7-3,TRBJ2-7,ASSMDASSYEQY
TRBV19,TRBJ2-6,ATPRIRRELSGANVLT
TRBV6-6,TRBJ2-5,ASRYRGQETQY
TRBV5-1,TRBJ2-1,ASSLVLAGGYNEQF
TRBV19,TRBJ2-7,ASRQGDYEQS
TRBV4-1,TRBJ1-2,ASSPREGGANYGYT
TRBV7-2,TRBJ2-3,ASSHRATDTQY
TRBV15,TRBJ1-5,ATSRATGVQPQH
TRBV6-1,TRBJ1-4,ASSGRNEKLF
TRBV7-2,TRBJ1-3,ASSLSLGGGGNTIY
TRBV7-9,TRBJ2-1,ASSVSGANNEQF
TRBV6-1,TRBJ2-5,ASSEVTGQETQY
TRBV5-1,TRBJ2-7,ASSFLQRSSYEQY
TRBV27,TRBJ2-7,ASSPLAGERHEQY
TRBV14,TRBJ2-2,ASSHRYLFGAGDLGELF
TRBV6-6,TRBJ2-7,ASRGAAGASYEQY
TRBV7-6,TRBJ2-1,ASSFQHSYNEQF
TRBV29-1,TRBJ2-5,SVGQIGETQY
TRBV29-1,TRBJ2-7,SVVGASAYEQY
TRBV7-3,TRBJ2-7,ASSEVFPGEQY
TRBV27,TRBJ2-1,ASRLAGDYEQF
TRBV6-5,TRBJ2-1,ASSYQVPGEQF